The source of this TCR beta chain is a study of TIL therapy for anti-PD-1-resistant metastatic lung cancer. As for the study in general: By whole-exome sequencing, median non-synonymous tumor mutation burden was roughly 1.4 mutations per megabase.

This was the immunoSEQ v3 assay. Measured with immunoSEQ multiplex PCR; TCRdb has only the in-frame clones, and not every one. This sample has some 32,000 clones, with about 70% found just once. Time point denoted: pre-treatment sample, taken before nivolumab and TIL therapy. The CDR3 consists of 16 residues. Germline-derived CDR1 and CDR2 are LGHNT and FRNRAP. Deletions cut 3 bases from V and 3 bases from J, with 18 bases between. This sequence joins TRBV12-5 and TRBJ2-7; D might be TRBD2 (5 bases). This TCR was sampled from a woman aged 25-80 years with non-small cell lung cancer. Specimen: blood, collected at baseline. As DNA, the CDR3 is TGTGCTAGTGGTTTTTTCGGGGATCTTCAATTCTACGAGCAGTACTTC. Translating gives CASGFFGDLQFYEQYF.